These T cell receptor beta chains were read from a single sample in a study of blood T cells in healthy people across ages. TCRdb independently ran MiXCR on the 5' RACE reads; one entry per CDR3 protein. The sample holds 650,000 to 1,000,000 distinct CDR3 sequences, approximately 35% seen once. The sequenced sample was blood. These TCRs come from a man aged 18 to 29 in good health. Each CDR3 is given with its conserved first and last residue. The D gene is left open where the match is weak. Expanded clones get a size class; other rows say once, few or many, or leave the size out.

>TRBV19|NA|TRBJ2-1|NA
TGTGCCAGTAGTATCGGGCAGGGGACGGTGTATGAGCAGTTCTTC
CASSIGQGTVYEQFF
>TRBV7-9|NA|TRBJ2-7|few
TGTGCCAGCAGCCCGGAAACCTACGAGCAGTACTTC
CASSPETYEQYF
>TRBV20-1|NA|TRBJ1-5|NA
TGCAGTGCTAGTCCTCGGAGCCAGCCCCAGCATTTT
CSASPRSQPQHF
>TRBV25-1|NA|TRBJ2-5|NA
TGTGCCAGCAGTTTCAGGACCGGAGAGACCCAGTACTTC
CASSFRTGETQYF
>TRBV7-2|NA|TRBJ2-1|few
TGTGCCAGCAGCTTCGCCCCGAACTCCTACAATGAGCAGTTCTTC
CASSFAPNSYNEQFF
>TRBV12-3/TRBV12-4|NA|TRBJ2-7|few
TGTGCCAGCAGTTTGAGTGGCTCTTCCGCGCCGCGGGAGCAGTACTTC
CASSLSGSSAPREQYF
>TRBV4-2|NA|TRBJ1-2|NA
TGTGCCAGCAGCCAAGTTTTGACCGGGGGCAACTATGGCTACACCTTC
CASSQVLTGGNYGYTF
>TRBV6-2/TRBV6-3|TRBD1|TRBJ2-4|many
TGTGCCAGCAGGGGACAGGGGTTCAAAAACATTCAGTACTTC
CASRGQGFKNIQYF
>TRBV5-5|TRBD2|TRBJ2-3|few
TGTGCCAGCAGCGGACTAGGGACAGATACGCAGTATTTT
CASSGLGTDTQYF
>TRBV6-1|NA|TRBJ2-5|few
TGTGCCAGCAGTGAAGGGGGTGACGGGGAGACCCAGTACTTC
CASSEGGDGETQYF
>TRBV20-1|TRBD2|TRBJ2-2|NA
TGCAGTGCTAGACCGGCAGGGAGGGAGGAGCTGTTTTTT
CSARPAGREELFF
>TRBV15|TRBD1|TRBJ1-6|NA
TGTGCCACCAGCCGAACTGACAGGGGGCGAAATTCACCCCTCCACTTT
CATSRTDRGRNSPLHF
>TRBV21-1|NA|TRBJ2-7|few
TGTGCCAGCAGCAAAGGAACTCTTACCTACGAGCAGTACTTC
CASSKGTLTYEQYF
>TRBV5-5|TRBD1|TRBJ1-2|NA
TGTGCCAGCACGGAGGGTGACAGGGGTGGCTACACCTTC
CASTEGDRGGYTF
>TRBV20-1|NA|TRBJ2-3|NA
TGCAGTGCTCCCACTGGGGCGTACAGGCATGAGACAGATACGCAGTATTTT
CSAPTGAYRHETDTQYF
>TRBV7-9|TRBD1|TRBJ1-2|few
TGTGCCAGCAGCTTAGCATGGGACAGGGAATCATCACGCGGCTACACCTTC
CASSLAWDRESSRGYTF
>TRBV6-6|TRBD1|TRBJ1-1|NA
TGTGCCAGCAGCCCCGGGACAGCGGTAACCCATGAAGCTTTCTTT
CASSPGTAVTHEAFF
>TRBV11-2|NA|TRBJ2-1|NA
TGTGCCAGCAGCCCGTCCCACCCATACGAGCAGTTCTTC
CASSPSHPYEQFF
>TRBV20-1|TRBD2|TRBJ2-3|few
TGCAGTGCTAGAGATCGCGGGGGTGCCACAGATACGCAGTATTTT
CSARDRGGATDTQYF
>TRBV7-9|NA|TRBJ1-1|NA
TGTGCCAGCAGCCCTCCCAGGGTAGACACTGAAGCTTTCTTT
CASSPPRVDTEAFF
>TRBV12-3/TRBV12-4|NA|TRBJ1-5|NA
TGTGCCAGCAGGGTATCAGCGGGGGGACGGCAGCCCCAGCATTTT
CASRVSAGGRQPQHF
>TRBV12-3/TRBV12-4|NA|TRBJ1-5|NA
TGTGCCAGCAGTTTAGCGCGCAGAAATCAGCCCCAGCATTTT
CASSLARRNQPQHF
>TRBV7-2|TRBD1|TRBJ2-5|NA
TGTGCCAGCAGCTTAGCCACCGGGACAGGGGGTCTTACGACCCAGTACTTC
CASSLATGTGGLTTQYF
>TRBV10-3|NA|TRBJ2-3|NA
TGTGCCATCAGCGCGACTCCGGCAGCCGAGAGCACAGATACGCAGTATTTT
CAISATPAAESTDTQYF
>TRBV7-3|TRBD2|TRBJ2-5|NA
TGTGCCAGCAGCGTCATAGCGGGGGGGCGAGAGACCCAGTACTTC
CASSVIAGGRETQYF
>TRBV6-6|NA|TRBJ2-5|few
TGTGCCAGCAGTTACAGGGACTTGAAGCAAGAGACCCAGTACTTC
CASSYRDLKQETQYF
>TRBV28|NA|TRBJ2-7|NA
TGTGCCAGCAGTTTACCCGCGAATGAGCAGTACTTC
CASSLPANEQYF
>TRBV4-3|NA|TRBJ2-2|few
TGCGCCAGCAGCCAACTTCAGGGTCGGGACACCGGGGAGCTGTTTTTT
CASSQLQGRDTGELFF
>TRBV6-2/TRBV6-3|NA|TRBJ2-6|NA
TGTGCTAGCAGTTCCCTAGCCTCTGGGGCCAACGTCCTGACTTTC
CASSSLASGANVLTF
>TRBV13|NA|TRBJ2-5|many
TGTGCCAGCAGCTTAGTTTCCGGGGTCGAGACCCAGTACTTC
CASSLVSGVETQYF
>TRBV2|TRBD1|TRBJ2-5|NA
TGTGCCAGCATCGGGACAGAATACAATGAGCAGTACTTC
CASIGTEYNEQYF
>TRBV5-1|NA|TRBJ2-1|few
TGCGCCAGCAGCTTGGGGGAGCGAGGCGGTGAGCAGTTCTTC
CASSLGERGGEQFF
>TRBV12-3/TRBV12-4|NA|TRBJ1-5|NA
TGTGCCAGCAGTTTAGGACGCGGAAAGCAGCCCCAGCATTTT
CASSLGRGKQPQHF
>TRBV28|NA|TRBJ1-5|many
TGTGCCAGCAGTTCCCAGAGGGGCCCCCAGCATTTT
CASSSQRGPQHF
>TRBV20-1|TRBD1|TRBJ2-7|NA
TGCAGTGCTAGTGCCCCCGGACAGGTAGTATCCTACGAGCAGTACTTC
CSASAPGQVVSYEQYF
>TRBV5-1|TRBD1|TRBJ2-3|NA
TGCGCCAGCAGCTTTTCCGGACAGGGGGTCTGGGATACGCAGTATTTT
CASSFSGQGVWDTQYF
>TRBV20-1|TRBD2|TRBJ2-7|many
TGCAGTGCTACCCTGACTAGCGGGGGGGTCTACGAGCAGTACTTC
CSATLTSGGVYEQYF
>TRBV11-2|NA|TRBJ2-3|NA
TGTGCCAGCAGTTTTGCGGTCGGGACGCAGTATTTT
CASSFAVGTQYF
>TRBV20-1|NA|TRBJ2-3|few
TGCAGTGCTCAGCGGCAGTATTTT
CSAQRQYF
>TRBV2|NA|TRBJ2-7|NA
TGTGCGGTGACAGACCCCTACAATGAGCAGTACTTC
CAVTDPYNEQYF
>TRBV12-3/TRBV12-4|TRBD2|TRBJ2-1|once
TGTGCCAGCAGCTCGTACGGGACTAGCGGGGGATCGGGGGTTAATGAGCAGTTCTTC
CASSSYGTSGGSGVNEQFF
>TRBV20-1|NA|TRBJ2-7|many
TGCAGTGCTAGAGATCGGCAGGGTCTATACGAGCAGTACTTC
CSARDRQGLYEQYF
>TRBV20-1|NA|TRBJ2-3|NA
TGCAGTGCTAGAGTCCCAGGGAGTCGAGTAGGAGATACGCAGTATTTT
CSARVPGSRVGDTQYF
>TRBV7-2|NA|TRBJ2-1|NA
TGTGCCAGCAGCTCCAGGGGAGGAATTCACAATGAGCAGTTCTTC
CASSSRGGIHNEQFF
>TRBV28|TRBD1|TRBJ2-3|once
TGTGCCAGCACGACCGGACAGGGCACAGATACGCAGTATTTT
CASTTGQGTDTQYF
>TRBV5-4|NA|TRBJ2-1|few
TGTGCCAGCAGCCAACGTCAGGGGATGGATGAGCAGTTCTTC
CASSQRQGMDEQFF
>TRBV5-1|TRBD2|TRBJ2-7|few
TGCGCCAGCAGCTTGGCCCTAGCGGTCACCAATGAGCAGTACTTC
CASSLALAVTNEQYF
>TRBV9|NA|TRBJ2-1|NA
TGTGCCAGCAGCAACCGGGACACTGACTACAATGAGCAGTTCTTC
CASSNRDTDYNEQFF